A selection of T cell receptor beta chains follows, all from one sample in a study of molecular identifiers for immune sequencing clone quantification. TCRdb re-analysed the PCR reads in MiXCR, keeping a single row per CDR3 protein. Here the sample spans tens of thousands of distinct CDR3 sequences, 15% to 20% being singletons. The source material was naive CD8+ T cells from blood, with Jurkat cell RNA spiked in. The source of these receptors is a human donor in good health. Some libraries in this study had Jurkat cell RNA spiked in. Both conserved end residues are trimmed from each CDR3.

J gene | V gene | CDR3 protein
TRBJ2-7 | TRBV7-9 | ASSLTPGTSGIYEQY
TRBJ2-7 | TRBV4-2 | ASSQDEQISYEQY
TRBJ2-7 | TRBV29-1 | SVEEGTSGREQY
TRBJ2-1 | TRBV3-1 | ASSQDLATYNEQF
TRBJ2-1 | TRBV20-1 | SGRASSYNEQF
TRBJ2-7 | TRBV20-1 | SAPGTGSYEQY
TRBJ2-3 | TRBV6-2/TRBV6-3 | ASSYSMGHFTDTQY
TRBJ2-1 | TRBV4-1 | ASAWRTSGSFEQF
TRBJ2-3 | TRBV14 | ASSQEATRWWGEADTQY
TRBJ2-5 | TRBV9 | ASSPLARETQY
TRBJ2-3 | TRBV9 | ASSVEQASTDTQY
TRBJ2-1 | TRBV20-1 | SARLGLSNEQF
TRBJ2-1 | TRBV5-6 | ASTLELDDYNEQF
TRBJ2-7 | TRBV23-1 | ASREGDRGTGYEQY
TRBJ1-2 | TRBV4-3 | ASSQGMYGYT
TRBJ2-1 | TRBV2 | ASTWQRLEQF
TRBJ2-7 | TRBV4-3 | ASSQETAYEQY
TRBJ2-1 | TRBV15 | ATSRELDNEQF
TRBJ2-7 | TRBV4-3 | ASTTNGGTGLYEQY
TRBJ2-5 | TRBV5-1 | ASNFGQGRETQY
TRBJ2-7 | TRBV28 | ASSFDGTSYEQY
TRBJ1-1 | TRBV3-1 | ASSTRTEMNTEAF